One sample yielded the 9 T cell receptor beta chains listed below, sequenced in a study of blood T cell repertoires in COVID-19. Assay used: immunoSEQ multiplex PCR; TCRdb lists only in-frame clones, some missing. The top ten hold around 7.9% of the sample, which has approximately 490,000 clones, approximately 90% seen once. The sequenced sample was PBMCs or T cells enriched from blood (not recorded which). These TCRs come from a woman in her sixties or seventies who had recovered from COVID-19.

The V gene is TRBV7-8, the J gene TRBJ1-1; TRBD1 is a possible D gene (5 bases). Trimming took 1 base from V and 1 from J, leaving 13 bases between them. This CDR3 has 16 residues. Germline CDR1 SGHVS, CDR2 FQNEAQ. DNA for the CDR3: TGTGCCAGCAGCTTAGTGTCCTCTACAGGGAACACTGAAGCTTTCTTT. It translates to CASSLVSSTGNTEAFF.

This clone appeared a single time. The chain carries TRBV5-1 and TRBJ1-1; 7 bases are shared with TRBD1. The CDR3 extends over 15 amino acids. Trimming took 3 bases from V and 2 from J; bases not matched to a gene: 7. Germline-derived CDR1 and CDR2 are SGHRS and YFSETQ. The CDR3: CASSSRTGDNTEAFF. DNA for the CDR3: TGCGCCAGCAGCTCGAGAACAGGGGATAACACTGAAGCTTTCTTT.

The rearrangement uses TRBV7-6 and TRBJ1-1; maybe TRBD1 (5 bases). The ends were cut back, 0 bases at V and 7 bases at J, with 12 bases in the middle. There are 14 residues in the CDR3. Germline V gives CDR1 SGHVS, CDR2 FNYEAQ. This CDR3 reads CASSLAILTVEAFF. The CDR3 DNA reads TGTGCCAGCAGCTTAGCGATATTGACAGTTGAAGCTTTCTTT.

The count of this clone is one. The chain uses TRBV29-1 and TRBJ1-4; 7 bases fit TRBD1. CDR3 size: 15 residues. The trim removed 7 bases at V and 0 bases at J, leaving 8 bases unmatched. Germline V lookup: CDR1 SQVTM, CDR2 ANQGSEA. As DNA, the CDR3 is TGCAGCGCAAGACAGGGAACGCCAACTAATGAAAAACTGTTTTTT. Translation: CSARQGTPTNEKLFF.

The chain uses TRBV21-1 and TRBJ2-2; the DNA was not used to check the table's D call, TRBD1. TRBV21-1 is shown as a pseudogene. CDR3 length: 14 residues. The CDR3 DNA follows: TGTGCCAGCGGTCAGGGGCGGGACACCGGGGAGCTGTTTTTT. It specifies CASGQGRDTGELFF.

This chain links TRBV6-5 with TRBJ2-1; D gene uncertain. This CDR3 region has 13 residues. Germline V gene sequence: CDR1 MNHEY, CDR2 SVGAGI. V lost 0 bases and J lost 10, with 10 bases in between. CDR3 coding DNA: TGTGCCAGCAGTTACTCGATATCGAGGGAGCAGTTCTTC. This encodes CASSYSISREQFF.

The genes are TRBV2 and TRBJ2-3; 12 positions match TRBD2. The CDR3 totals 16 residues. V was clipped by 4 bases and J by 6 bases; unmatched bases: 8. The germline gives CDR1 SNHLY, CDR2 FYNNEI. The CDR3 protein is CASSASSGGAEDTQYF. The CDR3 bases are TGTGCCAGCAGTGCCTCTAGCGGGGGGGCCGAGGATACGCAGTATTTT.

J is TRBJ1-2 and V is TRBV7-8; maybe TRBD1 (6 bases). The CDR3 runs 17 residues. The V and J ends lost 3 bases and 6 bases respectively, with 23 bases between them. The germline gives CDR1 SGHVS, CDR2 FQNEAQ. The CDR3 DNA reads as TGTGCCAGCAGCTTTTCCGGTGGGGGGGCCAAGTATGATGGCTACACCTTC. Protein: CASSFSGGGAKYDGYTF.

The chain recombines TRBV5-4 with TRBJ1-2, with 8 nucleotides matching TRBD1. Germline-derived CDR1 and CDR2 are SGHNT and YYREEE (reference sequence). The CDR3 contains 14 residues. Losses at the gene ends were 0 bases for V and 8 bases for J; bases not matched to a gene: 6. CDR3 coding DNA: TGTGCCAGCAGCTTGGAGGCAGGGGGCACAGGCTACACCTTC. It codes for CASSLEAGGTGYTF.